The T cell receptor beta chain described here comes from a study of blood T cell repertoires in COVID-19. Overall study: Sources were T cells, B-cell-depleted T cells, or PBMCs; the material itself was cDNA or gDNA.

The authors' processing: From reference gene primer amplification, estimates of nucleated cell counts were derived. Clones were read by immunoSEQ multiplex PCR, and TCRdb kept only the in-frame ones, dropping some. The V and J calls and the clone size are those of that table, but D and trimming were determined from the DNA. The table lists 400,000 to 550,000 clones, around 89% of them singletons. CDR3 length: 17 amino acids. Trimming cost V 6 bases and J 0 bases, with 17 bases left between them. Germline assignment: CDR1 KGHSH and CDR2 LQKENI. This chain joins TRBV18 and TRBJ1-4, with a weak D call TRBD1 (5 bases). This receptor was obtained from a woman in her thirties with acute or convalescent COVID-19. Material for sequencing was peripheral blood. The CDR3 spells CASSRQLVSSTNEKLFF. CDR3 sequence (DNA): TGTGCCAGCTCGCGACAGTTAGTCAGCTCAACTAATGAAAAACTGTTTTTT.